The present T cell receptor beta chain was sequenced within a study of radiotherapy plus CTLA-4 blockade in lung cancer. Study-wide context: Objective response rate was 15% to 20%; disease control rate, around 31%.

Broader study findings: Strongest reported response predictors: early blood clone changes and post-radiation interferon-beta. Among blood TCR repertoires after radiotherapy plus ipilimumab, tumor-derived clones expanded.

A note on this clone: The antigen remains unidentified.

Profiling relied on immunoSEQ multiplex PCR, and the TCRdb table lists in-frame clones only, not all of them. The sample includes more than 12,000 clones, about two thirds of them seen just once. Trimming left V 0 bases short and J 4 bases short, with 15 bases between. Germline CDR1 is ENHRY and CDR2 is SYGVKD. The length of the CDR3 is 16 residues. This specimen consisted of peripheral blood, obtained from a patient treated with radiotherapy plus ipilimumab. This TCR was recovered from a human donor with non-small cell lung cancer whose response to radiotherapy plus ipilimumab could not be evaluated. The chain employs TRBV10-3 and TRBJ2-5; unclear D gene. This CDR3 reads CAISESIGRSGETQYF. DNA of the CDR3: TGTGCCATCAGTGAGTCGATAGGCAGGTCCGGAGAGACCCAGTACTTC.